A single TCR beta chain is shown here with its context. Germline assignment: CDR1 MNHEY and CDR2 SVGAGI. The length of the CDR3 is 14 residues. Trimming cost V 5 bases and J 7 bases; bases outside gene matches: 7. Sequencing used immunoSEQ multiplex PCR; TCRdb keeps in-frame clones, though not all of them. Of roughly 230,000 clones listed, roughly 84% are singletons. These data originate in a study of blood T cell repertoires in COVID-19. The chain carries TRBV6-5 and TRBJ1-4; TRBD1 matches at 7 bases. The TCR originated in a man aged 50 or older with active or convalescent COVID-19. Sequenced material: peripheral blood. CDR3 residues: CASSRQGRGEKLFF. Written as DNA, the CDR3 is TGTGCCAGCAGTCGACAGGGACGGGGTGAAAAACTGTTTTTT.